The sequence of this T cell receptor beta chain was determined in a study of CD8 T cells in ankylosing spondylitis. The CDR3 totals 14 residues. The germline gives CDR1 SGHVS, CDR2 FNYEAQ. Unmatched junction bases numbered 2, after V lost 2 bases and J lost 2 bases. Via MiXCR, TCRdb re-called the 5' RACE reads, giving one row per CDR3 protein. The sample consists of more than 150,000 distinct CDR3 sequences, 18% of them appearing once. This sequence originates from a male donor under 35 with ankylosing spondylitis or in good health (not recorded which). The V and J genes are TRBV7-6 and TRBJ2-7; 8 bases align to TRBD2. What was sequenced was blood, either unsorted or a sorted T cell fraction (not recorded which). The DNA of the CDR3 is TGTGCCAGCAGCTTAACTAGCGGACCCTACGAGCAGTACTTC. It codes for CASSLTSGPYEQYF.